The T cell receptor (beta chain) described here comes from a study of blood T cell repertoires in COVID-19 (dated by TCRdb to 2019 to 2021). In terms of the full investigation: Samples from collaborators originated in the United States, Italy and Spain and spanned both the acute and convalescent phases of COVID-19. HLA class I and class II types, where available, came from metadata supplied by the sample provider rather than from assay-based typing. The samples were drawn from the first 160 participants of the ongoing ImmuneRACE study and from 950 to 1,500 subjects provided by 6 global collaborators. The dataset comprised deeply sampled blood TCRbeta repertoires from subjects exposed to, actively infected with, or recovered from COVID-19. The material from the prospective study consisted of cDNA or gDNA derived from T cells, B-cell-depleted T cells, or PBMCs. Nearly every sample came with metadata listing a de-identified subject ID, COVID-19 status, age in years and sex. The repertoires were released in a freely available public database meant as a resource for research on the immune response to SARS-CoV-2.

The immunoSEQ Assay, a bias-controlled multiplex PCR, was used to amplify TCRbeta CDR3 regions from genomic DNA. Per the original workflow: The number of nucleated cells in each sample was estimated from the amplification of reference gene primers within the assay. To quantify the absolute abundance of each unique TCRbeta CDR3 rearrangement, sequence reads were collapsed and filtered. For each sample, productive Simpson clonality was calculated by taking the square root of Simpson's diversity index across productive rearrangements. TCRdb took over this immuneACCESS table, retaining in-frame rearrangements with V and J assigned. Such tables are incomplete; in checked studies, under half of the missing clones stem from an unresolved V gene, and the remainder is unexplained. V, J and clone size reflect that table, while D and trimming were determined from the DNA. This sample gives tens of thousands of clones in total; 80% of them show up just once. Together, the top ten hold over 15% of the sample.

The study at large found these results: The quantity of clinical and demographic metadata differed by source and by participant and was supplied without curation.

From V the trimming removes 0 bases and from J it removes 8 bases, while the gene matches leave 6 bases of the junction unaccounted for. Based on the germline V gene (reference sequence), the CDR1 and CDR2 sequences are GTSNPN and SVGIG. The CDR3 spans 13 residues, from the cysteine through the phenylalanine. The read is trimmed to its CDR3 DNA, 39 bases read in frame from base 1. Points on this clone: Its antigen remains unidentified. No per-base quality is available; no much larger clone lies one base away.

Each collaborating institution followed its own protocols to collect whole blood in K2EDTA tubes. For TCRbeta analysis, collaborator samples were shipped as frozen whole blood, as isolated PBMCs, or as DNA extracted from either sample type. The V gene is TRBV30 and the J gene is TRBJ1-2; 7 central bases correspond to TRBD1. The specimen was peripheral blood. The TCR originated in a woman of 80 years or more with acute or convalescent COVID-19. The CDR3 region reads CAWSVRQGLGYTF. The bases read TGTGCCTGGAGTGTAAGACAGGGCCTAGGCTACACCTTC.